The present T cell receptor beta chain was sequenced within a study of shared clonotypes between healthy human individuals. Study background: With ages of 18 to 49, the donors were two women and three men. Study-wide points: Naive subsets typically showed greater estimated richness than memory subsets. Large sequencing depth failed to make sorted-subset sequencing complete, rarefaction showed.

It was roughly 200 ng DNA, 31,000 or so T cell genomes, that sorted-subset replicate PCRs used. Sequencing used immunoSEQ multiplex PCR; TCRdb keeps in-frame clones, though not all of them. The profile shows roughly 410,000 clones, roughly 96% of them singletons. As regards this clone: Its antigen is not known.

The V end lost 1 base, the J end lost 4 bases, and 16 bases lay between the germline ends. Germline V gene sequence: CDR1 MDHEN, CDR2 SYDVKM. This CDR3 has 16 amino acids. The chain employs TRBV28 and TRBJ2-5, with D possibly TRBD2 on 6 matching bases. Sequenced input: memory CD8+ T cells sorted from blood. Subset in this sample: CD45RO+ cells pooled with CCR7-negative TemRA cells. This TCR was recovered from a man under 40 in good health. CDR3 protein: CASSLLGAGRTETQYF. CDR3 DNA sequence: TGTGCCAGCAGTTTATTAGGTGCGGGGAGGACAGAGACCCAGTACTTC.